This T cell receptor (beta chain) emerged from a study of OX40 agonist ivuxolimab in advanced cancers. The CDR3 totals 12 residues. Losses at the gene ends were 6 bases for V and 3 bases for J; bases not matched to a gene: 2. CDR1 is SQVTM and CDR2 is ANQGSEA in the germline V gene. Regarding the study as a whole: Some patients without response likewise showed low normalized clonal expansion.

Comments on this clone: Its antigen is currently unknown.

This table comes from immunoSEQ multiplex PCR, and its TCRdb copy is limited to in-frame clones, with some not included. Altogether 100,000 or so clones are present, around 87% being singletons, with the ten largest covering 0.31%. Sequenced material: CD4+ or CD8+ T cells sorted from blood, taken in a trial of the OX40 agonist ivuxolimab. The chain has TRBV29-1 and TRBJ1-5; TRBD1 agrees at 7 bases. This clonotype was obtained from an adult with an advanced solid tumor such as melanoma, head and neck, liver or kidney cancer. The CDR3 coding sequence is TGCAGCGTCACAGGGGCCAATCAGCCCCAGCATTTT. It is translated as CSVTGANQPQHF.